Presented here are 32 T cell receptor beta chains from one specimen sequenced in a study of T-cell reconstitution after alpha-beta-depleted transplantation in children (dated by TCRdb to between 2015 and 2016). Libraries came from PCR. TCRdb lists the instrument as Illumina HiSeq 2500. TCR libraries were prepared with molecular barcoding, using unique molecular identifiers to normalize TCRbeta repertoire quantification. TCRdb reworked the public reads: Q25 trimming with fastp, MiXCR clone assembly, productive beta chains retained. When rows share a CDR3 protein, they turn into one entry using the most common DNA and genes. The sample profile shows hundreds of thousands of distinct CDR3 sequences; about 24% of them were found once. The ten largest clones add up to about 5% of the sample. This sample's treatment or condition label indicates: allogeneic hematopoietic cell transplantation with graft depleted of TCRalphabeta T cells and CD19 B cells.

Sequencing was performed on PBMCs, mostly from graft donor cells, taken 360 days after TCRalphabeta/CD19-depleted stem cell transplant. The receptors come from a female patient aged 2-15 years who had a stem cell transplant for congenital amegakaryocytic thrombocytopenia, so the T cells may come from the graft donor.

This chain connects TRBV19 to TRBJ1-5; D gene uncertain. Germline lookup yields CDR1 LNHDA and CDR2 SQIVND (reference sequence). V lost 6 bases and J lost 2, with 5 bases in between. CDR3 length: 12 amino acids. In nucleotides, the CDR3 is TGTGCCAGTAGAATTGGCAATCAGCCCCAGCATTTT. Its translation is CASRIGNQPQHF.

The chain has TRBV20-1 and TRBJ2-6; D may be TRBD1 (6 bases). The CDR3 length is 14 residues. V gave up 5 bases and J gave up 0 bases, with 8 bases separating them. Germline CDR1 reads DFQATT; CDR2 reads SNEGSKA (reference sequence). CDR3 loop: CSALDSSGANVLTF. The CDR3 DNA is TGCAGTGCTCTGGACAGCTCTGGGGCCAACGTCCTGACTTTC.

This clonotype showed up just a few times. The CDR3 DNA is TGTGCCACGGAGGGGAGGAAGAACACCGGGGAGCTGTTTTTT. Translated, it gives CATEGRKNTGELFF. V is TRBV15 and J is TRBJ2-2; TRBD2 is a possible D gene (6 bases). V shed 9 bases and J shed 1 base, with 12 bases lying between them. The germline gives CDR1 LNHNV, CDR2 YYDKDF (reference sequence). This CDR3 is 14 amino acids long.

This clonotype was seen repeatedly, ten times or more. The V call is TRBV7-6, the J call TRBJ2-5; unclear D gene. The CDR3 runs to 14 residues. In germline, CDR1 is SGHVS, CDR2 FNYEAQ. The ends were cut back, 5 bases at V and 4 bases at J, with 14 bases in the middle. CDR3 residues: CASSIGRVRETQYF. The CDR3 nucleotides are TGTGCCAGCAGCATTGGACGGGTGAGAGAGACCCAGTACTTC.

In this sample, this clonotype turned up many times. The DNA for the CDR3 is TGTGCCAGCAGCGTGGACCGGAACAATGAGCAGTTCTTC. Translated: CASSVDRNNEQFF. This chain connects TRBV7-3 to TRBJ2-1; D gene uncertain. Germline assignment: CDR1 SGHTA and CDR2 FQGTGA. The CDR3 spans 13 residues. The V and J ends lost 5 bases and 5 bases respectively, with 10 bases between them.

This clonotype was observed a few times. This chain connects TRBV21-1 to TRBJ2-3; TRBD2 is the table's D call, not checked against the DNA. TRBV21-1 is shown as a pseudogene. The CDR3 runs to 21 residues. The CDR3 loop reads CASILGQGSTSGMTSSDTQYF. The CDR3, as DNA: TGTGCCAGCATCTTAGGACAGGGATCGACTAGCGGAATGACCTCATCAGATACGCAGTATTTT.

The CDR3 DNA sequence: TGTGCCAGCAGTGAAAGGGGACTAGCGGGACGGTGGGATACGCAGTATTTT. Translated: CASSERGLAGRWDTQYF. The chain is built from TRBV6-1 and TRBJ2-3, with TRBD2 matching over 13 bases. Trimming cost V 2 bases and J 6 bases; bases outside gene matches: 8. Germline-derived CDR1 and CDR2 are MNHNS and SASEGT. CDR3 length: 17 amino acids.

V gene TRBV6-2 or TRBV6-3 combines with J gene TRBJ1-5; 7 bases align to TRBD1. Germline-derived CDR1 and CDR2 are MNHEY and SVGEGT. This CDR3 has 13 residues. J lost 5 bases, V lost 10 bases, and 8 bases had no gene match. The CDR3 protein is CATGGRGYQPQHF. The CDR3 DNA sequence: TGTGCCACGGGTGGCAGGGGGTATCAGCCCCAGCATTTT.

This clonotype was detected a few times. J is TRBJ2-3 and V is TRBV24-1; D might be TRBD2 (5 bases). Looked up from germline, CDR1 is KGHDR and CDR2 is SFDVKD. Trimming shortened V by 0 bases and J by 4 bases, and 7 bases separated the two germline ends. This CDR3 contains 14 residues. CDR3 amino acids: CATSDLTRSDTQYF. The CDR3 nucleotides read TGTGCCACCAGTGATTTGACTAGGTCAGATACGCAGTATTTT.

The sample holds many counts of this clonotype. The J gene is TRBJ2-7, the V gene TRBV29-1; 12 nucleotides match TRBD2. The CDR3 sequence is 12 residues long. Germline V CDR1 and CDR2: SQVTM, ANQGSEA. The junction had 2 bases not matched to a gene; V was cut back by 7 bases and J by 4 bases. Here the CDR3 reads CSGGTSGYEQYF. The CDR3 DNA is TGCAGCGGGGGGACTAGCGGGTACGAGCAGTACTTC.

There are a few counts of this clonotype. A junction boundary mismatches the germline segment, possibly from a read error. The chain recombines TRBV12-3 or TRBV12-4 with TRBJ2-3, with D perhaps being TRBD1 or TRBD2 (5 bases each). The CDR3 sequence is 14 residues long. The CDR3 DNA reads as TGTGCCAGCAGTCTAGCCCCCCAGGGAGATACGCAGTATTTT. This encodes CASSLAPQGDTQYF.

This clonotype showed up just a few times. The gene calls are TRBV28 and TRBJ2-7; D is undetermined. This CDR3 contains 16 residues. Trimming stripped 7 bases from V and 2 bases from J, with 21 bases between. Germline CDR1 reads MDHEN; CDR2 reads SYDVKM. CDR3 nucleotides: TGTGCCAGCACCGGTGGGAAGGTCCCTGACGCCTACGAGCAGTACTTC. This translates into CASTGGKVPDAYEQYF.

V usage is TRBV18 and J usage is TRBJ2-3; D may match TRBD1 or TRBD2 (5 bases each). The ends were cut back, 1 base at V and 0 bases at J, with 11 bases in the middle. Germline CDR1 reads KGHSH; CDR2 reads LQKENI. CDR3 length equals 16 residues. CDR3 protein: CASSPRRGPSTDTQYF. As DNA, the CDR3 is TGTGCCAGCTCACCACGCCGGGGACCTAGCACAGATACGCAGTATTTT. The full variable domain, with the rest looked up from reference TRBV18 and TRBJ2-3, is NAGVMQNPRHLVRRRGQEARLRCSPMKGHSHVYWYRQLPEEGLKFMVYLQKENIIDESGMPKERFSAEFPKEGPSILRIQQVVRGDSAAYFCASSPRRGPSTDTQYFGPGTRLTVL.

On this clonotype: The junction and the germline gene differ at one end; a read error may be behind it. The CDR3 nucleotides read TGCGCCAGCACCCAACAGGGGGCTAGCGGCTACAATGAGCAGTTCTTC. Translated: CASTQQGASGYNEQFF. The chain recombines TRBV4-1 with TRBJ2-1, with TRBD1 identical over 9 bases. The germline CDR1 and CDR2 sequences are MGHRA and YSYEKL. This CDR3 has 16 amino acids.

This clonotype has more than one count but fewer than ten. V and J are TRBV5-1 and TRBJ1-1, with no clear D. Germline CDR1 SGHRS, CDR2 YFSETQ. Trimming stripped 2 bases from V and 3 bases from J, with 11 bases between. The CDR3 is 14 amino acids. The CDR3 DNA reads TGCGCCAGCAGCTTAAGGGAGGGAGACACTGAAGCTTTCTTT. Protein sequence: CASSLREGDTEAFF.

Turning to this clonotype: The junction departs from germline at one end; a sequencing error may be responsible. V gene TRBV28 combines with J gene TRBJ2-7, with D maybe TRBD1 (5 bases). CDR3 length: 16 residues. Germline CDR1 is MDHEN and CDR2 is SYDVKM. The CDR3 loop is CVSSPVQGIVSYEQYF. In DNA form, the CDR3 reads TGTGTCAGCAGCCCCGTTCAGGGTATCGTATCCTACGAGCAGTACTTC.

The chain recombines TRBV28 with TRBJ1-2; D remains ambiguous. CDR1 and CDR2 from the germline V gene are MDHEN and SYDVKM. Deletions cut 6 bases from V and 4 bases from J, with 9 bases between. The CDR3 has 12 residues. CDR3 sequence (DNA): TGTGCCAGCAGCTTTCTCTCCTATGGCTACACCTTC. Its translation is CASSFLSYGYTF.

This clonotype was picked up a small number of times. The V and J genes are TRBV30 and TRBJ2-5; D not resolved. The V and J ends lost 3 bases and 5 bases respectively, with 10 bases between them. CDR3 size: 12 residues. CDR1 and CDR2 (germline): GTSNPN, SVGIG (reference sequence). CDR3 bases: TGTGCCTGGAGGGTGTATACGGAGACCCAGTACTTC. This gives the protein CAWRVYTETQYF. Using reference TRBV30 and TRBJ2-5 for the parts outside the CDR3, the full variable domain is SQTIHQWPATLVQPVGSPLSLECTVEGTSNPNLYWYRQAAGRGLQLLFYSVGIGQISSEVPQNLSASRPQDRQFILSSKKLLLSDSGFYLCAWRVYTETQYFGPGTRLLVL.

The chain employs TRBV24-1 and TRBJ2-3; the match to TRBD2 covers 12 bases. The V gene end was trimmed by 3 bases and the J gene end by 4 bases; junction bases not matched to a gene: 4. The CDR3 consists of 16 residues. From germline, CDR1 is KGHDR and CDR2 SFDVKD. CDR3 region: CATSDLAGGPPDTQYF. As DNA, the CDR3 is TGTGCCACCAGTGATCTAGCGGGAGGGCCTCCAGATACGCAGTATTTT.

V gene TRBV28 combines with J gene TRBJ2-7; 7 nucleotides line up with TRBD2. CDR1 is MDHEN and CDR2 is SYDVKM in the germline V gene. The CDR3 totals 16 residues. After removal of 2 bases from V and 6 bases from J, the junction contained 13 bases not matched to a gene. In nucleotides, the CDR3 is TGTGCCAGCAGTTTACTGGGGGGGAAGGGGCTGGTCGAGCAGTACTTC. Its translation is CASSLLGGKGLVEQYF.

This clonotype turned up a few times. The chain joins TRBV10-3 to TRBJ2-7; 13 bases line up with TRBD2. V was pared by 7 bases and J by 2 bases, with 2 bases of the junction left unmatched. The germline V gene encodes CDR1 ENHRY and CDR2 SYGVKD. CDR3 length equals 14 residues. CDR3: CAIKTSGRAYEQYF. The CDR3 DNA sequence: TGTGCCATCAAAACTAGCGGGAGGGCCTACGAGCAGTACTTC.

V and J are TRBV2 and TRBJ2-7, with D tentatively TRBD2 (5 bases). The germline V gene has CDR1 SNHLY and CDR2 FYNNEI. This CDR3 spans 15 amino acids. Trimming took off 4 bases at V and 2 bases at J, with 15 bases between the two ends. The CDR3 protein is CASSVAAILAYEQYF. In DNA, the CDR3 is TGTGCCAGCAGTGTTGCAGCGATACTAGCCTACGAGCAGTACTTC.

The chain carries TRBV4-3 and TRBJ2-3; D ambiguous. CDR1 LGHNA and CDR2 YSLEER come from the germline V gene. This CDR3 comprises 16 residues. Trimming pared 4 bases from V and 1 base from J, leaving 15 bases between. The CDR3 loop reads CASSPVWRIRTDTQYF. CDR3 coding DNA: TGCGCCAGCAGCCCTGTCTGGCGGATTCGCACAGATACGCAGTATTTT.

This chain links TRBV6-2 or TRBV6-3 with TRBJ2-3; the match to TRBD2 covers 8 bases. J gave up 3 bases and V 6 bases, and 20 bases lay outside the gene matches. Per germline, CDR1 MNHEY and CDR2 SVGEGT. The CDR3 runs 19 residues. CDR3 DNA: TGTGCCAGCAGCGCCGGGACTAGAATAAGTTGGGCAGTGACAGATACGCAGTATTTT. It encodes CASSAGTRISWAVTDTQYF.

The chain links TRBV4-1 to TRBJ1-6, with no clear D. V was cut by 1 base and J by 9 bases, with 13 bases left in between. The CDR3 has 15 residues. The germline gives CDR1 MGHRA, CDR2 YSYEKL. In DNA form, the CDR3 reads TGCGCCAGCAGCCAAGCCCAGGTGGAGGGTTCACCCCTCCACTTT. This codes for CASSQAQVEGSPLHF.

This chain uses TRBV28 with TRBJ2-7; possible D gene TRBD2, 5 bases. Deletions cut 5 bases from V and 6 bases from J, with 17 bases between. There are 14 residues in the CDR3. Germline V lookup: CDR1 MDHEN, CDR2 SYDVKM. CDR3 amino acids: CASSPPSRAGEQYF. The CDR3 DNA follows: TGTGCCAGCAGTCCCCCATCGAGGGCGGGCGAGCAGTACTTC. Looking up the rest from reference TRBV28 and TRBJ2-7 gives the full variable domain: DVKVTQSSRYLVKRTGEKVFLECVQDMDHENMFWYRQDPGLGLRLIYFSYDVKMKEKGDIPEGYSVSREKKERFSLILESASTNQTSMYLCASSPPSRAGEQYFGPGTRLTVT.

The CDR3 DNA follows: TGCGCCAGCAGCCAAGAGGTTTCGAGAAATTCACCCCTCCACTTT. It yields the protein CASSQEVSRNSPLHF. V and J are TRBV4-1 and TRBJ1-6; the D is unclear. The CDR3 has 15 residues. Trimming removed 0 bases from V and 7 bases from J, with 10 bases in between. CDR1 and CDR2 from the germline V gene are MGHRA and YSYEKL.

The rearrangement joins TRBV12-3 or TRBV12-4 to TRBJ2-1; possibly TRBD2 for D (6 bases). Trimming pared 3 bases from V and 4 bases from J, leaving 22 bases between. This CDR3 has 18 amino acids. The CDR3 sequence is CASSFDFPGVIRYNEQFF. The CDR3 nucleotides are TGTGCCAGCAGTTTTGATTTCCCGGGAGTAATAAGATACAATGAGCAGTTCTTC.

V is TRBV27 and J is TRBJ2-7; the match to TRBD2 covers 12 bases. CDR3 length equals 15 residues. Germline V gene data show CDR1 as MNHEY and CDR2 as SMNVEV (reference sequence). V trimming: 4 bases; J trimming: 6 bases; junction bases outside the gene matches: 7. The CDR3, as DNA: TGTGCCAGCAGTTCCACTCTAGCGGGGGGGCGCGAGCAGTACTTC. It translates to CASSSTLAGGREQYF.

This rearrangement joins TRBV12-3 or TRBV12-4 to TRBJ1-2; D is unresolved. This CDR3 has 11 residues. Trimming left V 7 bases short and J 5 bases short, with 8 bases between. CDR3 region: CASTQGYGYTF. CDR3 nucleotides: TGTGCCAGCACCCAAGGATATGGCTACACCTTC.

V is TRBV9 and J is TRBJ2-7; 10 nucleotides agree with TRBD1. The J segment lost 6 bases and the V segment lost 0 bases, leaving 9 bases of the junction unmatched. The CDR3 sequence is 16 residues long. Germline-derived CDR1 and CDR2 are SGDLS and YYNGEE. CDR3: CASSVAGGQGHGEQYF. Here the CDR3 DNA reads TGTGCCAGCAGCGTAGCTGGGGGACAGGGGCATGGCGAGCAGTACTTC.

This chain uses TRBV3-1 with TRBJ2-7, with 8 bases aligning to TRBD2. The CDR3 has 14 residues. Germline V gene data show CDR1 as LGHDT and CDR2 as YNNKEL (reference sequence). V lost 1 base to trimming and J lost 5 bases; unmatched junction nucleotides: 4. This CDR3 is CASSQGTSRHEQYF. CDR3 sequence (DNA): TGTGCCAGCAGCCAAGGGACTAGCCGCCACGAGCAGTACTTC.